Below, 5 T cell receptor beta chains from the same sample are listed, as sequenced in a study of blood T cell repertoires in COVID-19. Measured with immunoSEQ multiplex PCR; TCRdb has only the in-frame clones, and not every one. This sample has around 90,000 clones, with 80% found just once. Sample: peripheral blood. The source of these receptors is a human donor in a cohort sampled during active COVID-19.

This clone was recorded once. J is TRBJ2-7 and V is TRBV5-1, with 8 bases identical to TRBD2. This CDR3 region has 14 residues. In germline, CDR1 is SGHRS, CDR2 YFSETQ. V lost 3 bases to trimming and J lost 1 base; unmatched junction nucleotides: 3. This CDR3 is CASSWTSRSYEQYF. In DNA form, the CDR3 reads TGCGCCAGCAGCTGGACTAGCCGGTCCTACGAGCAGTACTTC. The full variable domain, its missing parts supplied by reference TRBV5-1 and TRBJ2-7, is KAGVTQTPRYLIKTRGQQVTLSCSPISGHRSVSWYQQTPGQGLQFLFEYFSETQRNKGNFPGRFSGRQFSNSRSEMNVSTLELGDSALYLCASSWTSRSYEQYFGPGTRLTVT.

This chain uses TRBV19 with TRBJ2-5; 9 positions agree with TRBD2. The CDR3 is 16 residues long. Trimming cost V 1 base and J 5 bases; bases outside gene matches: 8. Germline assignment: CDR1 LNHDA and CDR2 SQIVND (reference sequence). The CDR3: CASSIGGGRAAETQYF. CDR3 coding DNA: TGTGCCAGTAGTATAGGGGGCGGGAGGGCCGCGGAGACCCAGTACTTC.

The V and J genes are TRBV12-5 and TRBJ1-2; 8 nucleotides agree with TRBD1. CDR1 is LGHNT and CDR2 is FRNRAP in the germline V gene. The V gene end was trimmed by 3 bases and the J gene end by 3 bases; junction bases not matched to a gene: 3. The CDR3 sequence is 14 residues long. As DNA, the CDR3 is TGTGCTAGTGGTTTACAGGGGGGCGACTATGGCTACACCTTC. Protein: CASGLQGGDYGYTF.

The chain carries TRBV19 and TRBJ2-7; D unclear. Trimming removed 6 bases from V and 5 bases from J, with 11 bases in between. The CDR3 is made up of 12 amino acids. Germline V gives CDR1 LNHDA, CDR2 SQIVND (reference sequence). The chain's CDR3 is CASSNFGNEQYF. Written as DNA, the CDR3 is TGTGCCAGTAGCAACTTCGGTAACGAGCAGTACTTC.

V usage is TRBV4-2 and J usage is TRBJ2-7, with D possibly being TRBD1 (9 bases). Deletions cut 1 base from V and 2 bases from J, with 15 bases between. The germline gives CDR1 LGHNA, CDR2 YNFKEQ. CDR3 length: 16 residues. The CDR3 reads CASSQVAGQGPYEQYF. For the CDR3, the DNA is TGTGCCAGCAGCCAAGTAGCGGGACAGGGACCCTACGAGCAGTACTTC.